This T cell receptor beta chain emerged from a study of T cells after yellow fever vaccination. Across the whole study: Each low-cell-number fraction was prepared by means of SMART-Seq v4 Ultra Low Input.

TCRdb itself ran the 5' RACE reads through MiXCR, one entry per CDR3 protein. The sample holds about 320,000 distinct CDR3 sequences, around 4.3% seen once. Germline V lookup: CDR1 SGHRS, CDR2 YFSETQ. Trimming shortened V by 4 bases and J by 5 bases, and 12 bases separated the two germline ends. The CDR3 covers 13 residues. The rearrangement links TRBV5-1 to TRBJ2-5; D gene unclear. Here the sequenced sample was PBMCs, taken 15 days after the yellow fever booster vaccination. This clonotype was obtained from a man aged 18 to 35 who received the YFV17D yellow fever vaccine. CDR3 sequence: CASSRWPQETQYF. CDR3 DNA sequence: TGCGCCAGCAGCCGGTGGCCCCAGGAGACCCAGTACTTC.